The source of this T cell receptor (beta chain) is a study of blood T cell repertoires in COVID-19 (dated by TCRdb to about 2020). About the investigation overall: Collaborator samples came from the United States, Italy and Spain and covered acute and convalescent phases of COVID-19. The material from the prospective study consisted of cDNA or gDNA derived from T cells, B-cell-depleted T cells, or PBMCs. Subjects who had been exposed to COVID-19, were actively infected with it, or had recovered from it provided the deeply sampled blood TCRbeta repertoires that made up the dataset. The repertoires were made available in a free public database intended to serve as a resource for research on the immune response to SARS-CoV-2. The samples were drawn from two sources: the first 160 participants of the ongoing ImmuneRACE study, and 1,200 or so subjects contributed by 6 global collaborators. Sample metadata almost always included a de-identified subject ID, COVID-19 status, age in years and sex. Where available, HLA class I and class II types were obtained from metadata supplied by the sample provider rather than from assay-based typing.

Inclusive of the bounding cysteine and phenylalanine, the CDR3 is 16 residues long. The entry retains the CDR3 DNA only, 48 bases that are in frame from base 1. Deletion took 0 bases off V and 4 bases off J, with a span of 13 bases between the germline ends. According to the germline V gene, CDR1 reads MNHEY and CDR2 reads SVGAGI. At one collaborating source in Seattle, patients were enrolled during active infection and were followed longitudinally through the course of disease. Collaborating institutions collected whole blood in K2EDTA tubes following their own protocols. For TCRbeta analysis, collaborators shipped samples in one of three forms: frozen whole blood, isolated PBMCs, or DNA extracted from either of those sample types. The full study reports these points: Clinical and demographic metadata were provided uncurated, with the amount varying by source and participant.

TCRbeta CDR3 regions were amplified from genomic DNA using the immunoSEQ Assay, a bias-controlled multiplex PCR. Per the source publication's procedure: Within the assay, amplification of reference gene primers was used to estimate how many nucleated cells each sample contained. Sequence reads were collapsed and filtered to measure the absolute abundance of every unique TCRbeta CDR3 rearrangement. For each sample, productive Simpson clonality was calculated by taking the square root of Simpson's diversity index across productive rearrangements. In TCRdb, the immuneACCESS table is reduced to in-frame sequences with V and J assigned. These tables do not hold every clone; where another copy was compared, an unresolved V gene accounts for under half, and the others remain unexplained. Clonal size and the V and J genes are those of that table, whereas D and trimming came from the DNA. Across this sample there are 380,000 or so clones, with 75% to 90% seen only once. The ten largest make up 7.1% of the sample.

On this clone itself: It has no known antigen specificity. Within one base of it there is no much larger clone, and no base qualities were kept.

The chain is made from TRBV6-5 and TRBJ2-1, with no D gene named confidently. Material: peripheral blood. The receptor was isolated from an older woman with COVID-19, enrolled during active disease. The base sequence is TGTGCCAGCAGTTACTCGAAAGGCGCAGGATACAATGAGCAGTTCTTC. This yields the protein CASSYSKGAGYNEQFF.